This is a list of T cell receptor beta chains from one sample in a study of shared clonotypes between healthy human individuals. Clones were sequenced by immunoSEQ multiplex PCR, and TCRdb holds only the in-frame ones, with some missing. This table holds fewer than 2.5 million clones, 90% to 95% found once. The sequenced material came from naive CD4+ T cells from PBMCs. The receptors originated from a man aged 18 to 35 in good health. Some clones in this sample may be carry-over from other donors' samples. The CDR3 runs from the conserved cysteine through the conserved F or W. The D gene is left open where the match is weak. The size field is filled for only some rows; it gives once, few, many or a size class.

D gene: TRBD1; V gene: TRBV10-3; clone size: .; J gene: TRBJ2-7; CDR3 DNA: TGTGCCATCAGTGAGGGACAGGGGGGGGCCTACGAGCAGTACTTC; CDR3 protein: CAISEGQGGAYEQYF
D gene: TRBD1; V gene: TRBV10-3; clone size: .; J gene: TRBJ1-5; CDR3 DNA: TGTGCCATCGAACAGGGGCTGGGTCAGCCCCAGCATTTT; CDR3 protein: CAIEQGLGQPQHF
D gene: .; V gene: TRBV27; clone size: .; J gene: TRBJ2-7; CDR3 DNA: TGTGCCAGCAGTTTACGCGCGGGACTCTCCTACGAGCAGTACTTC; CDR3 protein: CASSLRAGLSYEQYF
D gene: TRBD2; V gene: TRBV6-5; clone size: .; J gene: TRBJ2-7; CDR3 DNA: TGTGCCAGCAGCCGTCCTCGGGAGGGTACCCACGAGCAGTACTTC; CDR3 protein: CASSRPREGTHEQYF
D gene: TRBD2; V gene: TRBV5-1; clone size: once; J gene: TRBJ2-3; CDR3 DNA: TGCGCCAGCAGCGGGGGACTAGCGGATAGCACAGATACGCAGTATTTT; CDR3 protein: CASSGGLADSTDTQYF
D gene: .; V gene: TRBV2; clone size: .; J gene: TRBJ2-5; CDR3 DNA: TGTGCCAGCAGTGAATACCGGTGGACCTCGGGGGCCCAGTACTTC; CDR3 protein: CASSEYRWTSGAQYF
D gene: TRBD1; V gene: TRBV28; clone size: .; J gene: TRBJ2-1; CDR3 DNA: TGTGCCAGCAGTCCAACGACAGGGAATATCAGATATGAGCAGTTCTTC; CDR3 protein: CASSPTTGNIRYEQFF
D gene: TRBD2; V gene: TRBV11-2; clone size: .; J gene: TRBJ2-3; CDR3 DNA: TGTGCCAGCAGCCCTCGGACTAGCGGGAGGACTAGCACAGATACGCAGTATTTT; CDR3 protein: CASSPRTSGRTSTDTQYF
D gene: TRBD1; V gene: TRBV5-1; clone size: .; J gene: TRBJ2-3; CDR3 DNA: TGCGCCAGCAGCTTGTTCGTCCGGACAGGGGGCACAGATACGCAGTATTTT; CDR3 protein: CASSLFVRTGGTDTQYF
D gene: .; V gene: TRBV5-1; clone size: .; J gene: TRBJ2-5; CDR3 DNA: TGCGCCAGCAGCGGAGGCGACGGGGAGACCCAGTACTTC; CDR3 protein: CASSGGDGETQYF
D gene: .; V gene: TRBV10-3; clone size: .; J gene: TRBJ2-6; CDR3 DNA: TGTGCCATCAGTGATATAATGGGGCAATCAGCCGGGGCCAACGTCCTGACTTTC; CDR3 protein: CAISDIMGQSAGANVLTF
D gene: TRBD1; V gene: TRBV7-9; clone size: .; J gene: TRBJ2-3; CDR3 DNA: TGTGCCAGCAGCTTAGGTGTCCAAGGGACAGTCACAGATACGCAGTATTTT; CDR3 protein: CASSLGVQGTVTDTQYF
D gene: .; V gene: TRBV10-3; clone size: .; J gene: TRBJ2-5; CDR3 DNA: TGTGCCATCAGTGAACCCCAAACCCGACGGATCCAAGAGACCCAGTACTTC; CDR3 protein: CAISEPQTRRIQETQYF
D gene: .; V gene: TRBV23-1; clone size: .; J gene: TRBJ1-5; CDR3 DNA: TGCGCCAGCAGTCATTCCACCGCCTGGGGTAGCAATCAGCCCCAGCATTTT; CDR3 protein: CASSHSTAWGSNQPQHF
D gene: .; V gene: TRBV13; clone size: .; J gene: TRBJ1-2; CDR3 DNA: TGTGCCAGCAGCTTAGGACCCTCTTGGGGGGAGGACTATGGCTACACCTTC; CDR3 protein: CASSLGPSWGEDYGYTF
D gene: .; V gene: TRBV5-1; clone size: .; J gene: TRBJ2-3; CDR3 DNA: TGCGCCAGCAGCTTGGAGGGACTCACAGATACGCAGTATTTT; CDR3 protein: CASSLEGLTDTQYF
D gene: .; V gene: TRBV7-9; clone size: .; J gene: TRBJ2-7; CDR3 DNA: TGTGCCAGCAGTAGGACTAACTACGAGCAGTACTTC; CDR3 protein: CASSRTNYEQYF
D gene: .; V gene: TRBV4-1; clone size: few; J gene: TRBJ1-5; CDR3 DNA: TGCGCCAGCAGCCATGGAAGTTTGGGGCAGACCTCGATCGAGCCCCAGCATTTT; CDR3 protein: CASSHGSLGQTSIEPQHF
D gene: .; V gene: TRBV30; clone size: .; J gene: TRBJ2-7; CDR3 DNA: TGTGCCTGGAGGGACCTGTCCTACGAGCAGTACTTC; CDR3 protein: CAWRDLSYEQYF
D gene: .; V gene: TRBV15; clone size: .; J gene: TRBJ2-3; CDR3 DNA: TGTGCCACCAGCGCTGCGGGTGCAGATACGCAGTATTTT; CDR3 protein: CATSAAGADTQYF
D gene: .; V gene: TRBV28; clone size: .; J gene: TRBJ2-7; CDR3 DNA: TGTGCCAGCAGTCTTACAACCGGGACTCCTTTATACGAGCAGTACTTC; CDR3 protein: CASSLTTGTPLYEQYF
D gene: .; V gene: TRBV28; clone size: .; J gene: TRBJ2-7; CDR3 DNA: TGTGCCAGCAGCTATGGCGGGACGGTTACCTACGAGCAGTACTTC; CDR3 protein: CASSYGGTVTYEQYF
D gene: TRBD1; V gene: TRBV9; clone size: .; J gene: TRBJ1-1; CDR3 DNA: TGTGCCAGCAGCGTAGGGACAGGGGGCATTAGAGCTTTCTTT; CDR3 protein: CASSVGTGGIRAFF
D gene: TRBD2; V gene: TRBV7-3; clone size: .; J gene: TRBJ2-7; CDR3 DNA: TGTGCCAGCAGCTCCGGACTAGCGGGAAACTACGAGCAGTACTTC; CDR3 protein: CASSSGLAGNYEQYF
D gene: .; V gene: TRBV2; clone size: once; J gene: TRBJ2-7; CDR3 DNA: TGTGCCAGCGCTTTCGGCGCACGCGACTACGAGCAGTACTTC; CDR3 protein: CASAFGARDYEQYF
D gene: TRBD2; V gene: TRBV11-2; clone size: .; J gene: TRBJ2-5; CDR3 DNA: TGTGCCAGCAGCTTAGGGCTAGCGGACCTCCAAGAGACCCAGTACTTC; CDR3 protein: CASSLGLADLQETQYF
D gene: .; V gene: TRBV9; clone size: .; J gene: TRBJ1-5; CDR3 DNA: TGTGCCAGCAGCGTTAGTGCGGCGGACAATCAGCCCCAGCATTTT; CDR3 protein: CASSVSAADNQPQHF
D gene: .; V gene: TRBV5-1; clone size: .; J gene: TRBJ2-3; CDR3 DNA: TGCGCCAGCAGCTTTAGCGGAGGAGGGTCAGATACGCAGTATTTT; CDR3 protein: CASSFSGGGSDTQYF
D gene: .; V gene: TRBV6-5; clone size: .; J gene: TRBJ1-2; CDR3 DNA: TGTGCCAGCAGTTACGACAGGAGGAACTATGGCTACACCTTC; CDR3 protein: CASSYDRRNYGYTF
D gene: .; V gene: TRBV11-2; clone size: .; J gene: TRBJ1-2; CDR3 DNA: TGTGCCAGCAGCTTAGGACTGGGGAGCTTCTATGGCTACACCTTC; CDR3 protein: CASSLGLGSFYGYTF
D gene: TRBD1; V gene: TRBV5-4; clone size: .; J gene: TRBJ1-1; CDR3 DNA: TGTGCCAGCAGGGACAGGGACTACACTGAAGCTTTCTTT; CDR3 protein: CASRDRDYTEAFF
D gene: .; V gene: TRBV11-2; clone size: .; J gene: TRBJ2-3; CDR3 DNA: TGTGCCAGCAGCTTAGGCCGGCCCTTAGGTTACGATACGCAGTATTTT; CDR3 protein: CASSLGRPLGYDTQYF
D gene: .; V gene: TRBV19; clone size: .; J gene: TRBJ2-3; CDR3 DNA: TGTGCCAGTAAACAGTCGGCTACCACTAGCACAGATACGCAGTATTTT; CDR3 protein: CASKQSATTSTDTQYF
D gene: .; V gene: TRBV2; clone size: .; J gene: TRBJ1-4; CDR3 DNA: TGTGCCAGCAGTGAAGCAGGGGGGGGTGAAAAACTGTTTTTT; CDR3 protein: CASSEAGGGEKLFF
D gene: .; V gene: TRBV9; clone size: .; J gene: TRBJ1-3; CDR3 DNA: TGTGCCAGCAGCGCTACAGGCCACTCTGGAAACACCATATATTTT; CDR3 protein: CASSATGHSGNTIYF
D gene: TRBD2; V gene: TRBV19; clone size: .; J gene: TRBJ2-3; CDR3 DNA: TGTGCCAGTAGTCTCTCTAGCGGGAGAGGTGATACGCAGTATTTT; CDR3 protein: CASSLSSGRGDTQYF
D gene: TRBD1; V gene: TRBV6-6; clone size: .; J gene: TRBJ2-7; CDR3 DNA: TGTGCCAGCAGTACCGGGACAGATTACTCCTACGAGCAGTACTTC; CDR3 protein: CASSTGTDYSYEQYF
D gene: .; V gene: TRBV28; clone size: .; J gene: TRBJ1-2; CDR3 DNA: TGTGCCAGCAGTTCCATGACAGTTTTAACCTTC; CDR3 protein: CASSSMTVLTF
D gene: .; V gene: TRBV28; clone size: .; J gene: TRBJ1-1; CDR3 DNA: TGTGCCAGCAGTTGGAGGGCAACCATGAACACTGAAGCTTTCTTT; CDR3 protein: CASSWRATMNTEAFF
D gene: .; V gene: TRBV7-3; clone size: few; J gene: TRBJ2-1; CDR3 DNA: TGTGCCAGCAGCCCAAATGTAGTCTCCTACAATGAGCAGTTCTTC; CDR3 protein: CASSPNVVSYNEQFF
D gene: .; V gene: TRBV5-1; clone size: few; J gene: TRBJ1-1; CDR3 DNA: TGCGCCAGCAGCCACACCGGATTTCTGGCGGACACTGAAGCTTTCTTT; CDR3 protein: CASSHTGFLADTEAFF
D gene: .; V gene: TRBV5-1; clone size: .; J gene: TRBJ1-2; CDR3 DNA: TGCGCCAGCAGCTTGGTACCTGGACAGTATGGCTACACCTTC; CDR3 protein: CASSLVPGQYGYTF
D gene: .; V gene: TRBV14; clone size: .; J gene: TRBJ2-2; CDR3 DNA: TGTGCCAGCAGCCAAGTCGGGGAGGCCGGGGAGCTGTTTTTT; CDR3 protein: CASSQVGEAGELFF
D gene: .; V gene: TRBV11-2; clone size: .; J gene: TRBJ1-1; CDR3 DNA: TGCGCCAGCAGCCAAGTTCAAGGCACTGAAGCTTTCTTT; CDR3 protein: CASSQVQGTEAFF
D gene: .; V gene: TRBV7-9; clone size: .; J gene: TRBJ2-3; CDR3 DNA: TGTGCCAGCAGCCGCACTTCTAGCGGCACAGATACGCAGTATTTT; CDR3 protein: CASSRTSSGTDTQYF
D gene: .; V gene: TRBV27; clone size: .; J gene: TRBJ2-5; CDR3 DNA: TGTGCCAGCAGTTCGGGGACACGGGGCCAAGAGACCCAGTACTTC; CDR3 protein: CASSSGTRGQETQYF
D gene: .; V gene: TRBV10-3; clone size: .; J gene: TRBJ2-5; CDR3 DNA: TGTGCCATCAGTGAGAGTGAGACCCAGTACTTC; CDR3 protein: CAISESETQYF
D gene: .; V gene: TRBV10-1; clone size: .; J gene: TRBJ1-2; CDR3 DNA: TGCGCCAGCAGTATGGATTCAAACTATGGCTACACCTTC; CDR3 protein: CASSMDSNYGYTF
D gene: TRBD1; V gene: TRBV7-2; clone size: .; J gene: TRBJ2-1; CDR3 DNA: TGTGCCAGCAGCCAGGGGGGCCGGGACAGGGCCCACAATGAGCAGTTCTTC; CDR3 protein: CASSQGGRDRAHNEQFF